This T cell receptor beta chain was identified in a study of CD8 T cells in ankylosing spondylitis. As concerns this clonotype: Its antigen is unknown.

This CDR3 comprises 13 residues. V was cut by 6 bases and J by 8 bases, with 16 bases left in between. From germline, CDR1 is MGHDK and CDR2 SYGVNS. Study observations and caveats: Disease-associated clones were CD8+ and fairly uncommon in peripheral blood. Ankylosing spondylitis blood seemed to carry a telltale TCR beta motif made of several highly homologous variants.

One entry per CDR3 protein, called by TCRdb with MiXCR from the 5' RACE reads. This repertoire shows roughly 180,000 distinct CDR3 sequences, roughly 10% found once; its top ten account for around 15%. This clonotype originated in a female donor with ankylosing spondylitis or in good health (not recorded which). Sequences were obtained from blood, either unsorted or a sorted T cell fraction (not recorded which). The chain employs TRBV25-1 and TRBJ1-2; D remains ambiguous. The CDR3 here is CASSPTLSMGYTF. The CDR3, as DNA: TGTGCCAGCAGCCCGACTTTATCTATGGGCTACACCTTC.